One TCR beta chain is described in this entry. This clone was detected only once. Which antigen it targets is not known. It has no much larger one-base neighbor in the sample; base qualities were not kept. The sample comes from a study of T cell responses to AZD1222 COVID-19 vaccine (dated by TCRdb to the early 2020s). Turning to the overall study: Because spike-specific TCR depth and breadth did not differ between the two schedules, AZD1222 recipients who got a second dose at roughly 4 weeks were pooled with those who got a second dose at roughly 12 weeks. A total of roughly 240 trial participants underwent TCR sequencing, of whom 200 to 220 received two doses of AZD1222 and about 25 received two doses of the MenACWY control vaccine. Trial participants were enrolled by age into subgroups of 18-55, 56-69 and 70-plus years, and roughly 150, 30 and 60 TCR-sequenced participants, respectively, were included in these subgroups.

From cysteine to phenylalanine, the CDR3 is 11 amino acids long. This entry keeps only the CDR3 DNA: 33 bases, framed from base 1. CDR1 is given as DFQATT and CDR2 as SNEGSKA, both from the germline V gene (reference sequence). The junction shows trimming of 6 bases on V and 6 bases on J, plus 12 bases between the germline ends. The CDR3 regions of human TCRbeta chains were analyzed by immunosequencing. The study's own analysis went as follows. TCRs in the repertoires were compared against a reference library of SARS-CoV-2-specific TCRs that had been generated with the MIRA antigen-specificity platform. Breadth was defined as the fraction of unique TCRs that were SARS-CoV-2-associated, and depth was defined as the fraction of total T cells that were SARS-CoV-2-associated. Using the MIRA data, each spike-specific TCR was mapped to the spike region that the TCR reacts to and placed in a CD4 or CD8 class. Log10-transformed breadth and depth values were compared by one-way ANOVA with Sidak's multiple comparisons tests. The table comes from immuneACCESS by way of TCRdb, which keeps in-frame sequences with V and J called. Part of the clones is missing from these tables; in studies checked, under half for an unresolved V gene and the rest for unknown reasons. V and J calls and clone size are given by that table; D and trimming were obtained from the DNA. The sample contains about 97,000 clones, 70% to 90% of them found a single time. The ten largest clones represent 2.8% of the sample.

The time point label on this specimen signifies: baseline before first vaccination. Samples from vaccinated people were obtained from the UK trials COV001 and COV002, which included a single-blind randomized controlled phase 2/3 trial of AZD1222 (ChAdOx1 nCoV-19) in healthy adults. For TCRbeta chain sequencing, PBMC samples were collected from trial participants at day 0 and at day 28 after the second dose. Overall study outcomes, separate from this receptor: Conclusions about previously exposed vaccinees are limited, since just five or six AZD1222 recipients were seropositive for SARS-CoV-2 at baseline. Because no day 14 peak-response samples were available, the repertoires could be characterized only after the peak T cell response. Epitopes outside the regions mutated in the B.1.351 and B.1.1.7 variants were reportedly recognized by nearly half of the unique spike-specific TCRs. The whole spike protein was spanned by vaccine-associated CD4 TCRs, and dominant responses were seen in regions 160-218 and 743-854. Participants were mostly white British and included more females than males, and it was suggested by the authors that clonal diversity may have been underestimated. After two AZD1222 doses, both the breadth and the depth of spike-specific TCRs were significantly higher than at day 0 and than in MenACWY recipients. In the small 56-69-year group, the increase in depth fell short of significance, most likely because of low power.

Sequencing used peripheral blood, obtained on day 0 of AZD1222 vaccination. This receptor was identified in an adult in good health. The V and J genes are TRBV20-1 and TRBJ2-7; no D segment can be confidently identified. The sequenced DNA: TGCAGTGCAAGATGGTCCGGCGAGCAGTACTTC. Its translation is CSARWSGEQYF.